This T cell receptor (beta chain) originates from a study of T cells in Graves' hyperthyroidism and ophthalmopathy. Study observations and caveats: Prediction of ophthalmopathy progression came a median 6.5 months pre-onset. Within blood appeared most thyroid clonotypes that had expanded above 0.001.

This clonotype has only a few counts. Its cognate antigen is unknown. Amplification yielded TCR beta CDR3 regions, with RNA transcripts as the source. With the HTBI primer set, the TCR CDR3 went through a first round of RT-PCR. TCRdb processed the multiplex PCR reads anew with MiXCR; each CDR3 protein has one entry. The sample holds a few hundred thousand distinct CDR3 sequences, around a sixth seen once. Lactation, pregnancy, other autoimmune disease or uncontrolled infection led to exclusion of patients. The PBMCs studied were ones that came from roughly 9.1 ml fresh peripheral blood. The germline V gene encodes CDR1 MNHEY and CDR2 SMNVEV (reference sequence). The V gene lost 4 bases and the J gene lost 8 bases, with 14 bases spanning the gap. This CDR3 comprises 13 residues.

This chain uses TRBV27 with TRBJ1-2; a possible D gene is TRBD1 (5 bases). This receptor was taken from a woman in her forties or fifties with Graves' hyperthyroidism. Sequenced sample: blood. In DNA, the CDR3 is TGTGCCAGCAGTTCGACAGTGACCGGGGGCTACACCTTC. It encodes CASSSTVTGGYTF.